This is a list of T cell receptor beta chains from one sample in a study of T cell responses to AZD1222 COVID-19 vaccine. TCRdb's table, derived via immunoSEQ multiplex PCR, lists solely in-frame clones and lacks some. The table includes 110,000 to 150,000 clones, around 87% detected once. The material was peripheral blood, obtained on day 0 of AZD1222 vaccination. These receptors were obtained from an adult in good health. Both conserved end residues are part of each CDR3. The D gene is left open where the match is weak. Clone size is stated in some rows and not others, as once, few, many or a class when expanded.

>-|TRBJ1-1|-|13|TRBV19
TGTGCCAGTACCCGGACCTTGAACACTGAAGCTTTCTTT
CASTRTLNTEAFF
>-|TRBJ2-1|-|17|TRBV28
TGTGCCAGCAGTTTATCACTCGGGCGAGGGAGTAATGATGAGCAGTTCTTC
CASSLSLGRGSNDEQFF
>-|TRBJ2-5|-|15|TRBV9
TGTGCCAGCAGCTCTCCCTTCGACGGGGAAGAGACCCAGTACTTC
CASSSPFDGEETQYF
>-|TRBJ2-3|-|17|TRBV11-3
TGTGCCAGCAGCTCGCCCGACAGGAGAAGAAGCACAGATACGCAGTATTTT
CASSSPDRRRSTDTQYF
>-|TRBJ1-1|-|11|TRBV10-2
TGCGCCAGCAGGGAGAACACTGAAGCTTTCTTT
CASRENTEAFF
>-|TRBJ1-1|-|13|TRBV19
TGTGCCAGTAGTATAGAGGGGGACACTGAAGCTTTCTTT
CASSIEGDTEAFF
>-|TRBJ1-1|TRBD1|15|TRBV28
TGTGCCAGCAGTTCCTACAGGGGCGCGAACACTGAAGCTTTCTTT
CASSSYRGANTEAFF
>-|TRBJ1-2|-|15|TRBV28
TGTGCCAGCAGTTTAACAGGGACCCGGAGGGAAGGCTACACCTTC
CASSLTGTRREGYTF
>once|TRBJ2-4|-|15|TRBV27
TGTGCCAGCAGTTTAGGGGGAATAGCCAAAAACATTCAGTACTTC
CASSLGGIAKNIQYF
>once|TRBJ2-1|-|13|TRBV11-3
TGTGCCAGCAGCCGTTACCGGTTTGATGAGCAGTTCTTC
CASSRYRFDEQFF
>-|TRBJ2-7|-|15|TRBV4-1
TGCGCCAGCAGCCAAACCTCCGGGACAACCTACGAGCAGTACTTC
CASSQTSGTTYEQYF
>-|TRBJ1-2|-|14|TRBV6-5
TGTGCCAGCAGTTACTTGGACCCGGGAAGTGGCTACACCTTC
CASSYLDPGSGYTF
>-|TRBJ2-1|TRBD2|16|TRBV10-3
TGTGCCATCAGTGAGTTAGGCGGGGGGGCCTTAAATGAGCAGTTCTTC
CAISELGGGALNEQFF
>-|TRBJ2-3|TRBD2|14|TRBV4-1
TGCGCCAGCAGCCAAGTTGAGCGGGAAGATACGCAGTATTTT
CASSQVEREDTQYF
>-|TRBJ2-5|TRBD2|11|TRBV19
TGTGCCGCCGGGAGGGCCGAGACCCAGTACTTC
CAAGRAETQYF
>-|TRBJ1-6|TRBD1|15|TRBV28
TGTGCCAGCAGTTTAGACAGGGGGCTAAAGTCACCCCTCCACTTT
CASSLDRGLKSPLHF
>-|TRBJ1-1|-|14|TRBV5-1
TGCGCCAGCAGCTCGCTGACAGTCAACACTGAAGCTTTCTTT
CASSSLTVNTEAFF
>-|TRBJ2-3|TRBD2|17|TRBV4-1
TGCGCCAGCAGCCAAGCCCAGCGGGGGGCGCGCACAGATACGCAGTATTTT
CASSQAQRGARTDTQYF
>-|TRBJ2-1|TRBD2|16|TRBV7-3
TGTGCCAGCAGCCCTCAGGGACTAGCGGGGGACAATGAGCAGTTCTTC
CASSPQGLAGDNEQFF
>-|TRBJ1-1|-|15|TRBV7-9
TGTGCCAGCAGCACGCAGGGACGGATGAACACTGAAGCTTTCTTT
CASSTQGRMNTEAFF
>-|TRBJ1-5|-|14|TRBV1
TGCACCAGCAGCCAAGCCAGCTGGGGTCAGCCCCAGCATTTT
CTSSQASWGQPQHF
>-|TRBJ1-4|-|17|TRBV15
TGTGCCACCAGCAGAGCAAACAACCGGGTTAGTGGAGAAAAACTGTTTTTT
CATSRANNRVSGEKLFF
>-|TRBJ2-7|TRBD1|15|TRBV7-2
TGTGCCAGCAGCTCAATGGGACAGGGGTACCACGAGCAGTACTTC
CASSSMGQGYHEQYF
>-|TRBJ1-2|-|13|TRBV3-1/TRBV3-2
TGTGCCAGCAGCCAAGACAGGGCCTATGGCTACACCTTC
CASSQDRAYGYTF
>-|TRBJ1-2|-|14|TRBV14
TGTGCCAGCAGCCAAGATTTGGTGCTCTATGGCTACACCTTC
CASSQDLVLYGYTF
>-|TRBJ2-7|-|13|TRBV27
TGTGCCAGCAGCAATACGATGGGGCCCGAGCAGTACTTC
CASSNTMGPEQYF
>-|TRBJ1-5|-|15|TRBV7-9
TGTGCCAGCAGCCCGTCCCTTGGTGGGGTTCAGCCCCAGCATTTT
CASSPSLGGVQPQHF
>-|TRBJ2-7|TRBD1|15|TRBV5-1
TGCGCCAGCAGCTCAAGGACAGGGGGCGCGTACGAGCAGTACTTC
CASSSRTGGAYEQYF
>-|TRBJ1-1|-|13|TRBV9
TGTGCCAGCAGCGTATCTAGTGGCACTGAAGCTTTCTTT
CASSVSSGTEAFF
>-|TRBJ2-1|-|16|TRBV3-1/TRBV3-2
TGTGCCAGCAGCCAAGGGGGTGCGCCCTCCTGGAATGAGCAGTTCTTC
CASSQGGAPSWNEQFF
>-|TRBJ1-1|-|18|TRBV19
TGTGCCAGTAGTATAGAATTGGGGCCGATATCCTTGAACACTGAAGCTTTCTTT
CASSIELGPISLNTEAFF
>-|TRBJ1-4|-|14|TRBV6-5
TGTGCCAGCAGTCCCGGGAGGGTAGGGGAAAAACTGTTTTTT
CASSPGRVGEKLFF
>-|TRBJ2-3|-|14|TRBV10-2
TGCGCCAGCAGTGAGGGCGGCCACACAGATACGCAGTATTTT
CASSEGGHTDTQYF
>-|TRBJ1-1|-|11|TRBV2
TGTGCCACTTGGGGGAACACTGAAGCTTTCTTT
CATWGNTEAFF
>-|TRBJ1-1|TRBD1|13|TRBV11-3
TGTGCCAGCAGCTTAACAGGGGGGACTGAAGCTTTCTTT
CASSLTGGTEAFF
>-|TRBJ1-2|-|15|TRBV4-1
TGCGCCAGCAGCCACCTTCGCAGCGGGGGTGATGGCTACACCTTC
CASSHLRSGGDGYTF
>-|TRBJ2-2|-|16|TRBV5-6
TGTGCCAGCAGCTTGTTAACGGACCTCAACACCGGGGAGCTGTTTTTT
CASSLLTDLNTGELFF
>-|TRBJ1-2|-|18|TRBV4-2
TGTGCCAGCAGCCCTCCCGAGTTGTCCGCAGAAAATAACTATGGCTACACCTTC
CASSPPELSAENNYGYTF
>-|TRBJ1-5|TRBD1|19|TRBV27
TGTGCCAGCAGTTTAAGGTCAGGGGACAGGGGGTATAGCAATCAGCCCCAGCATTTT
CASSLRSGDRGYSNQPQHF
>once|TRBJ1-4|-|14|TRBV30
TGTGCCTGGGGGCGGGACAAAACTAATGAAAAACTGTTTTTT
CAWGRDKTNEKLFF
>-|TRBJ1-2|-|15|TRBV15
TGTGCCACCAGCAGAGATACAGGGTATAGCTATGGCTACACCTTC
CATSRDTGYSYGYTF
>few|TRBJ2-7|TRBD2|16|TRBV4-2
TGTGCCAGCAGCCAAGCTGGGACTAGCGGCTCCTACGAGCAGTACTTC
CASSQAGTSGSYEQYF
>-|TRBJ1-2|-|15|TRBV28
TGTGCCAGCAGCACCGCGGGGACGACGAGCTATGGCTACACCTTC
CASSTAGTTSYGYTF
>-|TRBJ2-3|TRBD2|17|TRBV4-2
TGTGCCAGCAGCCTCCTGTCGCTTAGCGGGAGCACAGATACGCAGTATTTT
CASSLLSLSGSTDTQYF
>-|TRBJ2-7|-|12|TRBV2
TGTGCCAGCCGGGCCTATGACTACGAGCAGTACTTC
CASRAYDYEQYF
>-|TRBJ1-1|-|15|TRBV7-8
TGTGCCAGCAGCCCCGATCGACGGGGGAACACTGAAGCTTTCTTT
CASSPDRRGNTEAFF
>-|TRBJ1-5|-|15|TRBV14
TGTGCCAGCAGCCAAGGGGGCCGTAGCAATCAGCCCCAGCATTTT
CASSQGGRSNQPQHF
>-|TRBJ2-5|-|13|TRBV3-1/TRBV3-2
TGTGCCAGCAGCCGGGACGACCAAGAGACCCAGTACTTC
CASSRDDQETQYF
>-|TRBJ1-2|-|13|TRBV19
TGTGCCAGTAGTATGACAGTGGGTGCAGGCTACACCTTC
CASSMTVGAGYTF
>-|TRBJ1-3|-|15|TRBV5-6
TGTGCCAGCAGCCTTCGGGGGTACTCTGGAAACACCATATATTTT
CASSLRGYSGNTIYF
>-|TRBJ1-2|TRBD1|19|TRBV4-1
TGCGCCAGCAGCCAAGCTTCTACCGACAGGGGGACCCGCCTCTATGGCTACACCTTC
CASSQASTDRGTRLYGYTF
>-|TRBJ2-7|-|14|TRBV5-1
TGCGCCAGCAGCTTGGAGGTCACTACCTACGAGCAGTACTTC
CASSLEVTTYEQYF
>once|TRBJ2-7|-|14|TRBV6-5
TGTGCCAGCGCTCGGGTGAAGGGGGCCTACGAGCAGTACTTC
CASARVKGAYEQYF
>-|TRBJ1-1|-|13|TRBV7-6
TGTGCCAGCAGCTTAGGCAGTAACACTGAAGCTTTCTTT
CASSLGSNTEAFF
>-|TRBJ1-4|-|16|TRBV28
TGTGCCAGCAGTTTTCCGGGACCCTCACCGGATGAAAAACTGTTTTTT
CASSFPGPSPDEKLFF
>once|TRBJ1-3|-|12|TRBV3-1/TRBV3-2
TGTGCCAGCAGCCCCAAGGCGAACACCATATATTTT
CASSPKANTIYF
>-|TRBJ2-1|TRBD1|16|TRBV9
TGTGCCAGCAGCCTCCCAGGGACAGGGGTCCTCAATGAGCAGTTCTTC
CASSLPGTGVLNEQFF
>-|TRBJ1-2|-|11|TRBV9
TGTGCCAGCAGCGCCTACACGGACTACACCTTC
CASSAYTDYTF
>once|TRBJ2-3|-|13|TRBV3-1/TRBV3-2
TGTGCCAGCAGCAAACAGAGCACAGATACGCAGTATTTT
CASSKQSTDTQYF
>-|TRBJ2-2|TRBD1|15|TRBV11-2
TGTGCCAGCAGCTTATACAGGGGGCGTAACGGGGAGCTGTTTTTT
CASSLYRGRNGELFF